This entry lists 28 T cell receptor beta chains sequenced from one sample in a study of CD8+CD57+ T cells in acquired aplastic anemia. For CDR3 and TCR beta VDJ profiling, genomic DNA was the template used. TCRdb reprocessed the reads with MiXCR, giving one entry per CDR3 protein. The data show about 250,000 distinct CDR3 sequences, around 45% seen once. Patients chosen for sequencing had shown CD8+CD57+ cell expansion by flow cytometry. The specimen was sorted CD4+, CD8+, or CD8+CD57+ T cells (not recorded which) from PBMCs. These receptors all stem from a human donor with aplastic anemia.

This clonotype was seen at least ten times. The rearrangement uses TRBV19 and TRBJ2-7; D uncertain. Germline lookup yields CDR1 LNHDA and CDR2 SQIVND (reference sequence). The CDR3 spans 14 residues. The germline V and J ends were trimmed by 7 bases and 5 bases, with 18 bases remaining between them. The CDR3: CASTPRTKGHEQYF. The CDR3 DNA is TGTGCCAGTACCCCTCGAACGAAAGGGCACGAGCAGTACTTC.

V gene TRBV28 combines with J gene TRBJ1-1, with TRBD1 as a possible D gene (6 bases). CDR3 length: 16 residues. The ends were cut back, 4 bases at V and 1 base at J, with 16 bases in the middle. Germline V gene sequence: CDR1 MDHEN, CDR2 SYDVKM. The CDR3 loop reads CASSSTSSRGNTEAFF. The CDR3 coding sequence is TGTGCCAGCAGTTCCACTAGCTCCAGGGGGAACACTGAAGCTTTCTTT.

This clonotype came up many times. The chain uses TRBV24-1 and TRBJ2-2; TRBD1 is a possible D gene (5 bases). Deletions cut 3 bases from V and 3 bases from J, with 7 bases between. Germline V gene sequence: CDR1 KGHDR, CDR2 SFDVKD. The CDR3 loop spans 14 amino acids. Written as DNA, the CDR3 is TGTGCCACCAGTGATGCAGGGTACACCGGGGAGCTGTTTTTT. This encodes CATSDAGYTGELFF.

The chain has TRBV7-3 and TRBJ2-1; 10 bases map to TRBD2. Per the germline V gene, CDR1 is SGHTA and CDR2 is FQGTGA. Trimming at V came to 3 bases and at J to 5 bases, leaving 10 bases not matched to a gene. This CDR3 contains 17 residues. The CDR3 sequence: CASSFPPSGSKDNEQFF. CDR3 sequence (DNA): TGTGCCAGCAGCTTCCCCCCTAGCGGGAGTAAGGACAATGAGCAGTTCTTC.

On this clonotype itself: The CDR3 does not close with the conserved phenylalanine or tryptophan, likely indicating a read error. It is unclear where the CDR3 begins or ends on the DNA, so no DNA is shown, and the CDR3 is as TCRdb lists it. The chain recombines TRBV29-1 with TRBJ2-2; TRBD1 reflects the table's D call only, with no check against the DNA. With termini counted, the CDR3 has 14 amino acids. Germline-derived CDR1 and CDR2 are SQVTM and ANQGSEA. The CDR3 spells CSHSGAGDTGERMS.

V is TRBV9 and J is TRBJ1-1, with D tentatively TRBD1 (6 bases). V dropped 0 bases and J dropped 8 bases, with 11 bases sitting between them. The CDR3 is made up of 13 amino acids. Germline V gene data show CDR1 as SGDLS and CDR2 as YYNGEE. CDR3 nucleotides: TGTGCCAGCAGCGTAGGACGCGGGACAGAAGCTTTCTTT. It yields the protein CASSVGRGTEAFF.

In regard to this clonotype: An end of the junction does not agree with germline; a read error may underlie this. The chain is built from TRBV5-1 and TRBJ1-1; 8 bases map to TRBD1. Germline V gene data show CDR1 as SGHRS and CDR2 as YFSETQ. There are 13 residues in the CDR3. CDR3 DNA sequence: TGTGCCAGCAGCGAGGGACAGGAGGGGAAAGCTTTCTTT. Residues: CASSEGQEGKAFF.

This clonotype occurred many times. The chain has TRBV29-1 and TRBJ1-1, with D possibly being TRBD1 (5 bases). Trimming shortened V by 2 bases and J by 4 bases, and 11 bases separated the two germline ends. Per the germline V gene, CDR1 is SQVTM and CDR2 is ANQGSEA. This CDR3 comprises 13 residues. CDR3: CSVERGAGTEAFF. The CDR3 nucleotides are TGCAGCGTTGAACGGGGCGCGGGCACTGAAGCTTTCTTT.

The chain carries TRBV29-1 and TRBJ1-2, with no clear D. The CDR3 is made up of 13 amino acids. Germline V gives CDR1 SQVTM, CDR2 ANQGSEA. The V gene lost 1 base and the J gene lost 6 bases, with 12 bases spanning the gap. The CDR3 DNA reads as TGCAGCGTTGAAGGAGGGCCTCTGGATGGCTACACCTTC. Amino acids: CSVEGGPLDGYTF.

This clonotype was seen only once. This chain links TRBV19 with TRBJ1-6, with 7 bases that match TRBD1. Losses at the gene ends were 10 bases for V and 7 bases for J; bases not matched to a gene: 13. In germline, CDR1 is LNHDA, CDR2 SQIVND (reference sequence). There are 15 residues in the CDR3. For the CDR3, the DNA is TGTGCCACCTCGGGGACAGAGCAGCCCAATTCACCCCTCCACTTT. Amino acids: CATSGTEQPNSPLHF.

The CDR3 bases are TGTGCCAGCAGTGATCAGCGGGCCGCGTACGAGCAGTACTTC. Amino acids: CASSDQRAAYEQYF. The rearrangement links TRBV12-3 or TRBV12-4 to TRBJ2-7; the D gene is possibly TRBD2 (6 bases). The V and J ends lost 5 bases and 4 bases respectively, with 15 bases between them. The CDR3 contains 14 residues.

This clonotype was counted many times. The J gene is TRBJ2-1, the V gene TRBV20-1, with 10 bases lining up with TRBD2. J lost 5 bases, V lost 0 bases, and 7 bases had no gene match. The germline V gene has CDR1 DFQATT and CDR2 SNEGSKA (reference sequence). CDR3 length: 16 residues. In nucleotides, the CDR3 is TGCAGTGCTAGAGACCCTAGCGGGGGTAAGGACAATGAGCAGTTCTTC. This codes for CSARDPSGGKDNEQFF.

The genes are TRBV10-3 and TRBJ1-3; D is ambiguous. The CDR3 consists of 14 residues. Germline V gene data show CDR1 as ENHRY and CDR2 as SYGVKD. Trimming left V 2 bases short and J 4 bases short, with 9 bases between. In nucleotides, the CDR3 is TGTGCCATCAGTGAGGAGGGTTGGGGAAACACCATATATTTT. The encoded protein is CAISEEGWGNTIYF.

This clonotype has a handful of counts. The genes are TRBV30 and TRBJ2-7; TRBD1 agrees at 7 bases. Germline CDR1 is GTSNPN and CDR2 is SVGIG (reference sequence). This CDR3 spans 14 amino acids. With 2 bases clipped from V and 5 bases from J, the junction kept 9 bases outside the gene matches. The CDR3 here is CAWSPTGNGDEQYF. Written as DNA, the CDR3 is TGTGCCTGGAGTCCGACAGGGAACGGCGACGAGCAGTACTTC.

This clonotype was detected many times. The chain is built from TRBV29-1 and TRBJ2-3; 9 bases line up with TRBD2. The length of the CDR3 is 18 residues. Germline V lookup: CDR1 SQVTM, CDR2 ANQGSEA. V lost 2 bases and J lost 3; bases outside the gene matches: 15. CDR3 residues: CSVEIFFWSSGTTDTQYF. Here the CDR3 DNA reads TGCAGCGTTGAAATCTTCTTTTGGTCTAGCGGGACTACAGATACGCAGTATTTT.

A remark on this clonotype: A much larger clone is a single base away; this may be a read error. The conserved phenylalanine or tryptophan normally closing the CDR3 is absent here, so this likely arose from a read error. The rearrangement joins TRBV7-3 to TRBJ2-7; D is possibly TRBD2 (5 bases). The V end lost 2 bases, the J end lost 2 bases, and 7 bases lay between the germline ends. Germline V lookup: CDR1 SGHTA, CDR2 FQGTGA. The CDR3 runs 13 residues. CDR3 in DNA: TGTGCCAGCAGCTTAGACGGGACCTACGAGCAGTACCTC. Translating gives CASSLDGTYEQYL.

In its sample, this clonotype was seen many times. The J gene is TRBJ1-4, the V gene TRBV29-1, with D hard to call. Trimming stripped 2 bases from V and 4 bases from J, with 5 bases between. CDR1 is SQVTM, CDR2 ANQGSEA, per germline. The CDR3 consists of 12 residues. This CDR3 reads CSVESSNEKLFF. CDR3 nucleotides: TGCAGCGTTGAAAGTAGTAATGAAAAACTGTTTTTT.

This clonotype was found many times. The chain has TRBV25-1 and TRBJ2-2; TRBD2 matches at 10 bases. The CDR3 runs to 19 residues. V dropped 3 bases and J dropped 6; count of bases not matched to a gene: 16. CDR1 and CDR2 (germline): MGHDK, SYGVNS. CDR3: CASSDEGRAGGLLAGELFF. The CDR3 nucleotides are TGTGCCAGCAGTGATGAAGGCCGAGCGGGGGGGCTTCTCGCCGGGGAGCTGTTTTTT.

Only a few counts were recorded for this clonotype. CDR3 DNA sequence: TGTGCCAGCAGCTTAAGAGGGGGGGTGCGTGGGAATGAGCAGTTCTTC. Translating it yields CASSLRGGVRGNEQFF. The chain employs TRBV7-3 and TRBJ2-1; D is possibly TRBD2 (7 bases). This CDR3 region has 16 residues. Trimming cost V 1 base and J 7 bases, with 17 bases left between them. Germline CDR1 and CDR2: SGHTA and FQGTGA.

The chain recombines TRBV12-3 or TRBV12-4 with TRBJ1-2, with D unresolved. Trimming pared 1 base from V and 1 base from J, leaving 10 bases between. This CDR3 spans 15 amino acids. The CDR3 reads CASSLVYRDNYGYTF. The CDR3 coding sequence is TGTGCCAGCAGTTTAGTTTACCGTGATAACTATGGCTACACCTTC.

The chain has TRBV27 and TRBJ2-7; D possibly matches TRBD1 or TRBD2 (6 bases each). This CDR3 comprises 13 residues. Germline CDR1 and CDR2: MNHEY and SMNVEV (reference sequence). The V end lost 4 bases, the J end lost 6 bases, and 13 bases lay between the germline ends. CDR3 bases: TGTGCCAGCAGTTATGGGGGGCTTGGCGAGCAGTACTTC. Translated: CASSYGGLGEQYF.

In DNA, the CDR3 is TGTGCCATCAGTTGGACTAGCGGGAGGGCAGATACGCAGTATTTT. Translating it yields CAISWTSGRADTQYF. The chain recombines TRBV10-3 with TRBJ2-3; 15 nucleotides agree with TRBD2. V trimming: 5 bases; J trimming: 4 bases; junction bases outside the gene matches: 1. The germline gives CDR1 ENHRY, CDR2 SYGVKD. This CDR3 contains 15 residues.

This clonotype came up many times. The genes are TRBV12-3 or TRBV12-4 and TRBJ1-1; no definite D call. V was clipped by 5 bases and J by 3 bases, with 13 bases between them. The CDR3 sequence is 14 residues long. The chain's CDR3 is CASSRLDGDTEAFF. The CDR3 DNA reads TGTGCCAGCAGTCGACTGGACGGAGACACTGAAGCTTTCTTT.

V is TRBV6-2 or TRBV6-3 and J is TRBJ1-2, with D possibly being TRBD1 (5 bases). Germline V CDR1 and CDR2: MNHEY, SVGEGT. The CDR3 sequence is 14 residues long. Trimming pared 4 bases from V and 8 bases from J, leaving 17 bases between. CDR3 in DNA: TGTGCCAGCAGTTCACCGGGACCCACGGCGGGCTACACCTTC. It is translated as CASSSPGPTAGYTF.

The chain carries TRBV19 and TRBJ2-1, with 14 positions matching TRBD2. V shed 7 bases and J 9 bases; nucleotides not matched to a gene: 11. CDR1 and CDR2 from the germline V gene are LNHDA and SQIVND (reference sequence). The CDR3 consists of 16 residues. The CDR3: CASTRLAGGHDAEQFF. The CDR3, as DNA: TGTGCCAGTACCAGACTAGCGGGAGGGCACGACGCTGAGCAGTTCTTC.

CDR3 sequence (DNA): TGCAGTGCTACGTCCGGGACAGCGTATGGCTACACCTTC. This translates into CSATSGTAYGYTF. This chain connects TRBV20-1 to TRBJ1-2; 7 bases are a match to TRBD1. Germline values: CDR1 DFQATT, CDR2 SNEGSKA (reference sequence). V gave up 4 bases and J gave up 5 bases; unmatched junction bases: 7. The CDR3 has 13 residues.

This clonotype was detected a few times. A much larger clone is a single base away; this may be a read error. It is unclear where the CDR3 begins or ends on the DNA, so no DNA is shown, and the CDR3 is as TCRdb lists it. V is TRBV20-1 and J is TRBJ1-5. Germline V gene lookup returns CDR1 DFQATT and CDR2 SNEGSKA (reference sequence). The CDR3 region is 14 residues in length, termini included. CDR3 in amino acids: CSARVGNGNQPLHF.

The chain couples TRBV6-5 to TRBJ1-6; 7 bases fit TRBD1. Germline V CDR1 and CDR2: MNHEY, SVGAGI. J lost 4 bases, V lost 5 bases, and 2 bases had no gene match. There are 14 residues in the CDR3. CDR3 loop: CASSLRGYNSPLHF. In DNA form, the CDR3 reads TGTGCCAGCAGTCTCAGGGGGTATAATTCACCCCTCCACTTT.